Following are 5 T cell receptor beta chains from one sample sequenced in a study of technical replicates of blood from a few donors. The data were produced by immunoSEQ multiplex PCR, yet TCRdb's version contains in-frame clones alone and is incomplete. The table has 79,000 or so clones, about 91% seen once. Sequenced: T cells isolated from PBMCs. The receptors derive from a human donor in good health.

The V gene is TRBV7-6, the J gene TRBJ1-3; a possible D gene is TRBD1 (6 bases). Germline assignment: CDR1 SGHVS and CDR2 FNYEAQ. The germline V and J ends were trimmed by 4 bases and 2 bases, with 15 bases remaining between them. The CDR3 consists of 16 residues. DNA for the CDR3: TGTGCCAGCAGCTCACAGGGTAGACAAGCTGGAAACACCATATATTTT. Its translation: CASSSQGRQAGNTIYF.

This clone appeared a single time. The rearrangement links TRBV5-6 to TRBJ1-1, with a weak D call TRBD1 (6 bases). This CDR3 region has 16 residues. Trimming shortened V by 0 bases and J by 3 bases, and 15 bases separated the two germline ends. CDR1 SGHDT and CDR2 YYEEEE come from the germline V gene. The CDR3 nucleotides are TGTGCCAGCAGCTTGGCTTTGGTCAGGGGAGACACTGAAGCTTTCTTT. Protein product: CASSLALVRGDTEAFF.

The V call is TRBV19, the J call TRBJ2-7, with D possibly matching TRBD1 (6 bases). Germline CDR1 reads LNHDA; CDR2 reads SQIVND (reference sequence). CDR3 length equals 13 residues. Trimming cost V 7 bases and J 3 bases, with 13 bases left between them. The CDR3: CASNAGALYEQYF. As DNA, the CDR3 is TGTGCCAGTAACGCAGGGGCCCTCTACGAGCAGTACTTC.

This chain joins TRBV28 and TRBJ2-1, with D maybe TRBD2 (5 bases). CDR1 MDHEN and CDR2 SYDVKM come from the germline V gene. Trimming removed 2 bases from V and 9 bases from J, with 8 bases in between. The CDR3 contains 12 residues. This CDR3 reads CASSLPAGEQFF. CDR3 coding DNA: TGTGCCAGCAGTTTACCGGCGGGTGAGCAGTTCTTC.

The CDR3 reads CASSEGANTEAFF. The CDR3 DNA reads TGTGCCAGCAGTGAAGGGGCCAACACTGAAGCTTTCTTT. The chain combines TRBV6-1 with TRBJ1-1; the D is unclear. V shed 1 base and J shed 2 bases, with 5 bases lying between them. The CDR3 has 13 amino acids. Germline loops: CDR1 MNHNS, CDR2 SASEGT.